This T cell receptor (beta chain) was captured in a study of blood T cells in healthy people across ages. The V segment lost 5 bases and the J segment 2 bases; nucleotides outside the gene matches: 7. This CDR3 has 15 residues. Germline assignment: CDR1 SEHNR and CDR2 FQNEAQ (reference sequence). It was with a sample-barcoded 5' primer and a J-beta primer mix that a second PCR of about 7 to 12 cycles was run. In TCRdb, the 5' RACE reads were re-called with MiXCR into one record per CDR3 protein. The table has around 940,000 distinct CDR3 sequences, 51% seen once. The sample taken for sequencing was blood. This clonotype was sampled from a woman aged 55 to 70 in good health. The chain is built from TRBV7-9 and TRBJ2-7, with 9 bases fitting TRBD1. The CDR3 nucleotides read TGTGCCAGCAGCCCCCGGACAGGGGCGGCCTACGAGCAGTACTTC. Translating it yields CASSPRTGAAYEQYF.